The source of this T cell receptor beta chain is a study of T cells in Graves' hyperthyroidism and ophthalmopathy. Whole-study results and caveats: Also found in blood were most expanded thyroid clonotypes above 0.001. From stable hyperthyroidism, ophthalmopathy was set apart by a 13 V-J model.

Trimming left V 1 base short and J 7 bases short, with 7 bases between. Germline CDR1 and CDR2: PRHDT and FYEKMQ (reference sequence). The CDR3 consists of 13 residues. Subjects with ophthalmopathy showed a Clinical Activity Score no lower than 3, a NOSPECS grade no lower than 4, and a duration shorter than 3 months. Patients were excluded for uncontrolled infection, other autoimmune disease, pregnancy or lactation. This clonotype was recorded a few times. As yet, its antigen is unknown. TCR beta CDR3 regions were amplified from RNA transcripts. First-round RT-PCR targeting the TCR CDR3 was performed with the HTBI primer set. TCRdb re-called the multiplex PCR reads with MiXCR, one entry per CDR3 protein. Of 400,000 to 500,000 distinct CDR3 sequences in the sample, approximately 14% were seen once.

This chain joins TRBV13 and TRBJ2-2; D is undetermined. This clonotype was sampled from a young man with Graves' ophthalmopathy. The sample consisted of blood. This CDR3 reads CASSLEFGGELFF. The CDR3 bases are TGTGCCAGCAGCTTAGAATTTGGCGGGGAGCTGTTTTTT.